This is a list of T cell receptor beta chains from one sample in a study of blood T cell repertoires in COVID-19. Assay: immunoSEQ multiplex PCR; the TCRdb copy retains only in-frame clones and omits some. The data contain roughly 320,000 clones, 90% of them seen just once; the ten biggest clones take up about 4%. Sequenced material: PBMCs or T cells enriched from blood (not recorded which). These receptors originate from a woman in her thirties who had been exposed to COVID-19. The CDR3 runs from the conserved cysteine through the conserved F or W. Each record gives: D gene, J gene, clone size, V gene, CDR3 DNA, CDR3 protein. D genes are given only for firm matches. Only some rows state a clone size, as once, few, many or a class for expanded clones.

- TRBJ1-2 - TRBV20-1 TGCAGTGCTAGTCTTTGGACAGCGAACTATGGCTACACCTTC CSASLWTANYGYTF
- TRBJ2-6 - TRBV2 TGTGCCAACACAAACCCGCCTCCTGGGGCCAACGTCCTGACTTTC CANTNPPPGANVLTF
TRBD1 TRBJ2-5 - TRBV28 TGTGCCAGCAGGTTACAGGGGGTGCCGCCAAACTTC CASRLQGVPPNF
- TRBJ2-3 - TRBV19 TGTGCCAGTAGTATAGAAGGGGGTGATACGCAGTATTTT CASSIEGGDTQYF
- TRBJ1-1 once TRBV13 TGTGCCAGCAGCTTAGTTGTATCGCGTCGGGAGAACACTGAAGCTTTCTTT CASSLVVSRRENTEAFF
- TRBJ2-7 - TRBV7-6 TGTGCCAGCAGCTCAACAGGACAGACCTACGAGCAGTACTTC CASSSTGQTYEQYF
- TRBJ2-5 - TRBV19 TGTGCCAGTAGTATGAAGGCCGGGGGGCCCCAGTACTTC CASSMKAGGPQYF
- TRBJ2-4 few TRBV4-3 TGCGCCAGCAGCCAAGATGTCAGGGGTCAAAACATTCAGTACTTC CASSQDVRGQNIQYF
TRBD1 TRBJ1-2 - TRBV6-6 TGTGCCAGCAGTTACCGAGGACAGGGCTATGGCTACACCTTC CASSYRGQGYGYTF
TRBD1 TRBJ1-3 - TRBV30 TGTGCCTGGGACAGGGGGTCCTCTGGAAACACCATATATTTT CAWDRGSSGNTIYF
- TRBJ1-1 - TRBV9 TGTGCCAGCAGCGCGAGCAGGGTAAGAACTGAAGCTTTCTTT CASSASRVRTEAFF
- TRBJ1-5 - TRBV28 TGTGCCAGCAGCGAAACAGGGAGTCGACAGCCCCAGCATTTT CASSETGSRQPQHF
TRBD1 TRBJ1-2 - TRBV5-1 TGCGCCAGCAGTCCCGGGACAGGGGATGGCTACACCTTC CASSPGTGDGYTF
- TRBJ2-3 - TRBV11-2 TGTGCCAGCAGCTTAGGGGGGGGGCACACAGATACGCAGTATTTT CASSLGGGHTDTQYF
TRBD2 TRBJ2-7 - TRBV5-4 TGTGCCAGCAGTTCCGGGACTAGCGGTACAATGGACGAGCAGTACTTC CASSSGTSGTMDEQYF
- TRBJ2-3 - TRBV7-7 TGTGCCAGCAGCCGCCTCCGCGCAGATACGCAGTATTTT CASSRLRADTQYF
TRBD2 TRBJ2-1 - TRBV5-5 TGTGCCAGCAGCTTGGTACTAGCGGACCACAATGAGCAGTTCTTC CASSLVLADHNEQFF
- TRBJ2-1 - TRBV19 TGTGCCAGTAGGCGGGTGGATGAGCAGTTCTTC CASRRVDEQFF